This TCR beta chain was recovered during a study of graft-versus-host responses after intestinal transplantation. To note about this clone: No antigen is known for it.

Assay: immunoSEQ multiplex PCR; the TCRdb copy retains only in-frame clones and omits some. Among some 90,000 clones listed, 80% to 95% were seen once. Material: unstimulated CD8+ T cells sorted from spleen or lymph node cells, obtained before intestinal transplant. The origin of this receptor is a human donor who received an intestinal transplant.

The DNA for the CDR3 is TGTGCCAGCAGCTTCAGGGGCGGTGATTCACCCCTCCACTTT. Translated, it gives CASSFRGGDSPLHF. V usage is TRBV5-4 and J usage is TRBJ1-6, with TRBD1 as a possible D gene (6 bases). The CDR3 is made up of 14 amino acids. Trimming shortened V by 2 bases and J by 8 bases, and 11 bases separated the two germline ends. Per the germline V gene, CDR1 is SGHNT and CDR2 is YYREEE (reference sequence).